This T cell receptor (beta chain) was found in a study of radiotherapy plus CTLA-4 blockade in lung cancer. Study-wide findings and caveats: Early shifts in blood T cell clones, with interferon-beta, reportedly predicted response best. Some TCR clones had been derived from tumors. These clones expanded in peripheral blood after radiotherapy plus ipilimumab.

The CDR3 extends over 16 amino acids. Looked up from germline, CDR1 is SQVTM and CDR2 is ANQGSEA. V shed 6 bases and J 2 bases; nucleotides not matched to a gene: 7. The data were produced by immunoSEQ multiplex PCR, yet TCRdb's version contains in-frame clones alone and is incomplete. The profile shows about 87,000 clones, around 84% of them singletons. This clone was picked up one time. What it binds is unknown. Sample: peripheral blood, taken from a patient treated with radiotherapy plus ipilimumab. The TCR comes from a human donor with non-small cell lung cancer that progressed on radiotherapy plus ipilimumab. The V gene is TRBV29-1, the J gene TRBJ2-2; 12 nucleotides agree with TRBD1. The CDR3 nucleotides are TGCAGCGTCTCCACCGGGACAGGGGGCAACACCGGGGAGCTGTTTTTT. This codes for CSVSTGTGGNTGELFF.